Sequencing of this TCR beta chain was carried out in a study of blood T cell repertoires in COVID-19. Study overall: Sample material is recorded as cDNA or gDNA derived from T cells, B-cell-depleted T cells, or PBMCs.

Germline V gene data show CDR1 as LGHDT and CDR2 as YNNKEL (reference sequence). The CDR3 consists of 15 residues. V was shortened by 1 base and J by 2 bases, with 9 bases between the two germline ends. Clones were sequenced by immunoSEQ multiplex PCR, and TCRdb holds only the in-frame ones, with some missing. This sample yields 150,000 or so clones, of which roughly 83% are seen a single time; less than 3% belongs to the top ten. The chain uses TRBV3-1 (or the pseudogene TRBV3-2) and TRBJ1-5; D call uncertain. This receptor was taken from a woman aged 60-75 years with acute or convalescent COVID-19. The sample comprised peripheral blood. The CDR3 loop reads CASSQGSGGNQPQHF. The CDR3 DNA is TGTGCCAGCAGCCAAGGATCCGGAGGCAATCAGCCCCAGCATTTT.